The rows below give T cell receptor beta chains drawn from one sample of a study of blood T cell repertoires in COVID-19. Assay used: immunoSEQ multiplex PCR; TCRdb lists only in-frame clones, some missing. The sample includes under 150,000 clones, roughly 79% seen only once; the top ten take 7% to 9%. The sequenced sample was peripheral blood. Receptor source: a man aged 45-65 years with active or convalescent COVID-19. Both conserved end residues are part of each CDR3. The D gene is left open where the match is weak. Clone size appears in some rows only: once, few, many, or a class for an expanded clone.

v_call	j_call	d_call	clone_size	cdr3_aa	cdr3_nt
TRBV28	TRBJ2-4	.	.	CASSLSGGAKNIQYF	TGTGCCAGCAGTTTGAGCGGTGGAGCCAAAAACATTCAGTACTTC
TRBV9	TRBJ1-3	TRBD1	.	CASSEGTGSGNTIYF	TGTGCCAGCAGCGAGGGGACAGGCTCTGGAAACACCATATATTTT
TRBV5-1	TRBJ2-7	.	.	CASSLIRTVGVYEQYF	TGCGCCAGCAGCTTGATCCGGACAGTAGGGGTATACGAGCAGTACTTC
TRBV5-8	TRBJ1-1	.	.	CASTPGGWDTEAFF	TGTGCCAGCACCCCCGGGGGGTGGGACACTGAAGCTTTCTTT
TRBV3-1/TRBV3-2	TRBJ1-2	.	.	CASSLGYGYTF	TGTGCCAGCAGCCTCGGCTATGGCTACACCTTC
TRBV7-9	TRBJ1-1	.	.	CASSLVGRDTEAFF	TGTGCCAGCAGCTTAGTCGGTAGAGACACTGAAGCTTTCTTT
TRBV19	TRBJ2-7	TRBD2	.	CASSILLAGGGYEQYF	TGTGCCAGTAGTATCTTACTAGCGGGAGGTGGCTACGAGCAGTACTTC
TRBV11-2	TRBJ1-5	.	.	CASSLGLPNQPQHF	TGTGCCAGCAGCTTGGGGCTACCGAATCAGCCCCAGCATTTT
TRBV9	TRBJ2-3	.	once	CASSTARGGETDTQYF	TGTGCCAGCAGCACCGCGAGGGGGGGAGAGACAGATACGCAGTATTTT
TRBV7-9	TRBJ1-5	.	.	CASSPSHNQPQHF	TGTGCCAGCAGCCCGAGTCATAATCAGCCCCAGCATTTT
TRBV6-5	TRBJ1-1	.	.	CASSPIAYTEAFF	TGTGCCAGCAGTCCTATTGCCTACACTGAAGCTTTCTTT
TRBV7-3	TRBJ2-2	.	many	CASGRGRTGELFF	TGTGCCAGCGGGAGAGGTCGGACCGGGGAGCTGTTTTTT
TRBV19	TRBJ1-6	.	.	CASSIGWAAVDSPLHF	TGTGCCAGTAGTATAGGATGGGCAGCGGTGGATTCACCCCTCCACTTT
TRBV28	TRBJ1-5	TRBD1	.	CASSRDRGGNQPQHF	TGTGCCAGCAGTCGGGACAGGGGGGGCAATCAGCCCCAGCATTTT
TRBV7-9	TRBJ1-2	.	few	CASSLDGGYYGYTF	TGTGCCAGCAGCTTAGATGGGGGCTACTATGGCTACACCTTC
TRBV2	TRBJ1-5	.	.	CASTQEGSSQPQHF	TGTGCCAGCACCCAGGAGGGGAGTAGTCAGCCCCAGCATTTT